This TCR beta chain was sequenced for a study of cytomegalovirus exposure and HLA in healthy donors. About the study: Researchers previously reported finding about 110 million unique TCR beta sequences from around 200 million T cells.

CDR1 SGHAT and CDR2 FQDESV come from the germline V gene (reference sequence). V dropped 5 bases and J dropped 8; count of bases not matched to a gene: 18. This CDR3 contains 17 residues. Vbeta (60) and Jbeta (13) primers were used in the PCR. Measured with immunoSEQ multiplex PCR; TCRdb has only the in-frame clones, and not every one. In the table there are 100,000 to 150,000 clones, 83% of which are singletons. Note on this clone: The antigen remains unidentified.

Whole-study results and caveats: Using a false discovery rate of 0.05, a later analysis showed that 16,951 TCR beta sequences were associated with HLA alleles.

The V gene is TRBV11-1, the J gene TRBJ1-1; 9 bases are a match to TRBD1. The clonotype originates from a middle-aged woman in good health and CMV-seropositive. Sequencing was performed on PBMCs. The CDR3 sequence: CASSQPIRGQGAREAFF. DNA of the CDR3: TGTGCCAGCAGCCAACCGATCCGGGGACAGGGTGCGAGAGAAGCTTTCTTT.